This T cell receptor (beta chain) was captured by sequencing in a study of blood T cell repertoires in COVID-19. Study-level background: Donors in the United States, Italy and Spain gave samples during acute or convalescent COVID-19. The cDNA or gDNA used as material had been derived from T cells, B-cell-depleted T cells, or PBMCs.

The CDR3 extends over 13 amino acids. V was clipped by 7 bases and J by 5 bases; unmatched bases: 6. Generated by immunoSEQ multiplex PCR, the TCRdb table keeps only in-frame clones and is missing some. Seen here are 15,000 to 20,000 clones, approximately 90% observed once, and the top ten hold about 4.7%. This rearrangement joins TRBV12-3 or TRBV12-4 to TRBJ2-7; 9 positions match TRBD1. This receptor was identified in a man between 60 and 75 years old with active COVID-19. Sequenced material: peripheral blood. The CDR3 DNA reads TGTGCCAGCACTTCGGGACAGGGCCACGAGCAGTACTTC. Translated: CASTSGQGHEQYF.